What follows are 13 T cell receptor beta chains derived from one specimen sequenced in a study of regulatory T cells in long-lasting Graves disease. According to the study, TCR beta libraries were built with iRepertoire HTBI primers and CDR3-region Arm-PCR. TCRdb re-analysed the multiplex PCR reads in MiXCR, keeping a single row per CDR3 protein. Of around 480,000 distinct CDR3 sequences detected, about 15% appear once; the ten largest clones hold roughly 25%. Indicated time point: newly diagnosed GD, antithyroid drugs for less than 3 months. Generation of the TCR library employed RNA extracted from PBMCs. Another study also made use of these data, one on T cells in Graves' hyperthyroidism and ophthalmopathy.

The sample in question was peripheral blood mononuclear cells (PBMCs), obtained at new diagnosis, from a patient treated with antithyroid drugs. These receptor sequences come from a woman in her forties or fifties with Graves disease.

This clonotype was detected many times. The chain carries TRBV6-1 and TRBJ1-2; D gene ambiguous. CDR1 is MNHNS, CDR2 SASEGT, per germline. The CDR3 consists of 13 residues. V was shortened by 0 bases and J by 7 bases, with 9 bases between the two germline ends. Here the CDR3 DNA reads TGTGCCAGCAGTGAAGCGGAAGGGATTGGCTACACCTTC. This gives the protein CASSEAEGIGYTF.

There are many counts of this clonotype. The CDR3 DNA follows: TGTGCCAGCTCTTACATGCCCCTCGGGGGACGGGGCAATCAGCCCCAGCATTTT. Translating gives CASSYMPLGGRGNQPQHF. V usage is TRBV12-3 or TRBV12-4 and J usage is TRBJ1-5; D is perhaps TRBD1 (5 bases). V lost 8 bases to trimming and J lost 2 bases, with 25 bases between them. The CDR3 loop spans 18 amino acids.

This clonotype was counted at least ten times. The rearrangement links TRBV27 to TRBJ1-1; D may be TRBD1 (5 bases). The CDR3 has 13 amino acids. Germline V gives CDR1 MNHEY, CDR2 SMNVEV (reference sequence). V dropped 8 bases and J dropped 2 bases, with 12 bases sitting between them. The CDR3 DNA reads as TGTGCCAGCCGCCGACAGCCAAACACTGAAGCTTTCTTT. Protein sequence: CASRRQPNTEAFF.

In its sample, this clonotype was seen a few times. V is TRBV3-1 and J is TRBJ2-3; 12 bases align to TRBD2. With 0 bases clipped from V and 2 bases from J, the junction kept 6 bases outside the gene matches. This CDR3 spans 18 amino acids. Germline-derived CDR1 and CDR2 are LGHDT and YNNKEL (reference sequence). CDR3 sequence: CASSQDPTSGGPTDTQYF. The CDR3 nucleotides are TGTGCCAGCAGCCAAGACCCAACTAGCGGGGGGCCCACAGATACGCAGTATTTT.

This clonotype was seen at least ten times. The chain employs TRBV5-1 and TRBJ2-1; TRBD1 matches at 7 bases. Per germline, CDR1 SGHRS and CDR2 YFSETQ. The CDR3 spans 14 residues. V shed 1 base and J 5 bases; nucleotides not matched to a gene: 3. CDR3 sequence: CASSLHGTDNEQFF. DNA for the CDR3: TGCGCCAGCAGCTTGCACGGGACAGACAATGAGCAGTTCTTC. Full variable domain (outside the CDR3, taken from reference TRBV5-1 and TRBJ2-1): KAGVTQTPRYLIKTRGQQVTLSCSPISGHRSVSWYQQTPGQGLQFLFEYFSETQRNKGNFPGRFSGRQFSNSRSEMNVSTLELGDSALYLCASSLHGTDNEQFFGPGTRLTVL.

The chain uses TRBV7-8 and TRBJ1-2; no clear D gene. CDR3 length equals 14 residues. CDR1 is SGHVS, CDR2 FQNEAQ, per germline. The ends were cut back, 5 bases at V and 6 bases at J, with 16 bases in the middle. The CDR3 nucleotides are TGTGCCAGCAGCGAGGGCCGGGGTAGCCATGGCTACACCTTC. The encoded protein is CASSEGRGSHGYTF.

This clonotype was seen many times. The chain employs TRBV12-3 or TRBV12-4 and TRBJ1-1; unclear D gene. This CDR3 is built from 12 residues. Trimming took 1 base from V and 8 from J, leaving 8 bases between them. CDR3 in DNA: TGTGCCAGCAGTTTAGACCGGGAAGAAGCTTTCTTT. Translating it yields CASSLDREEAFF.

To note about this clonotype: The junction shows a germline mismatch at one end, possibly a read error. The chain links TRBV30 to TRBJ1-5; D remains unclear. CDR1 and CDR2 from the germline V gene are GTSNPN and SVGIG (reference sequence). The CDR3 is 16 amino acids. The CDR3 nucleotides are TGTGCCTGGAGCCCCCGGAGGCAAGCTAGCAATCAGCCCCAGCGTTTT. Protein sequence: CAWSPRRQASNQPQRF.

This clonotype was recorded many times. The chain is built from TRBV3-1 and TRBJ1-2; D gene uncertain. CDR1 is LGHDT and CDR2 is YNNKEL in the germline V gene (reference sequence). The CDR3 consists of 16 residues. Trimming removed 4 bases at V and 2 bases at J, with 17 bases between. CDR3 bases: TGTGCCAGCAGCCCCCCCGGCCCGTCTGCGAACTATGGCTACACCTTC. Protein product: CASSPPGPSANYGYTF. The full variable domain, its missing parts supplied by reference TRBV3-1 and TRBJ1-2, is DTAVSQTPKYLVTQMGNDKSIKCEQNLGHDTMYWYKQDSKKFLKIMFSYNNKELIINETVPNRFSPKSPDKAHLNLHINSLELGDSAVYFCASSPPGPSANYGYTFGSGTRLTVV.

This clonotype has a count of ten or more. The chain is built from TRBV6-1 and TRBJ2-1; D remains ambiguous. The CDR3 loop spans 16 amino acids. Germline-derived CDR1 and CDR2 are MNHNS and SASEGT. The germline V and J ends were trimmed by 5 bases and 5 bases, with 19 bases remaining between them. For the CDR3, the DNA is TGTGCCAGCAGTACCCTTACCCCGTTAACGGACAATGAGCAGTTCTTC. This codes for CASSTLTPLTDNEQFF.

This rearrangement joins TRBV14 to TRBJ1-4, with 9 bases matching TRBD1. Trimming cost V 4 bases and J 8 bases; bases outside gene matches: 5. Germline CDR1 and CDR2: SGHDN and FVKESK. The CDR3 has 14 residues. This chain's CDR3 is CASSPTGGREKLFF. The CDR3 region has the DNA TGTGCCAGCAGCCCCACAGGGGGCCGGGAAAAACTGTTTTTT.

This clonotype was seen many times. The rearrangement joins TRBV20-1 to TRBJ2-7; 8 nucleotides agree with TRBD1. This CDR3 comprises 12 residues. Trimming at V came to 6 bases and at J to 3 bases, leaving 4 bases not matched to a gene. Germline-derived CDR1 and CDR2 are DFQATT and SNEGSKA (reference sequence). This CDR3 is CSADRESYEQYF. CDR3 nucleotides: TGCAGTGCGGACAGGGAGAGCTACGAGCAGTACTTC.

At least ten counts were recorded for this clonotype. V is TRBV5-5 and J is TRBJ2-5; tentative D call: TRBD1 (6 bases). CDR1 is SGHKS and CDR2 is YYEKEE in the germline V gene (reference sequence). Trimming took off 4 bases at V and 5 bases at J, with 18 bases between the two ends. The CDR3 has 15 residues. This CDR3 reads CASSTGTGTGETQYF. In DNA, the CDR3 is TGTGCCAGCAGCACTGGCACAGGGACCGGGGAGACCCAGTACTTC.